A selection of T cell receptor beta chains follows, all from one sample in a study of T cells after yellow fever vaccination. TCRdb processed the 5' RACE reads anew with MiXCR; each CDR3 protein has one entry. Here the sample spans approximately 600,000 distinct CDR3 sequences, around 12% being singletons. Sequencing used PBMCs, obtained on the day of the yellow fever booster vaccination. These receptors were obtained from a man aged 25-40 years who received the YFV17D yellow fever vaccine. Both conserved end residues are part of each CDR3. The D gene is left open where the match is weak. Some rows have no size entry. The others give once, few or many, or a class for an expanded clone.

cdr3_aa cdr3_nt j_call d_call clone_size v_call
CASRKGSRNNEQFF TGTGCCAGCAGAAAGGGGAGCAGGAACAATGAGCAGTTCTTC TRBJ2-1 - few TRBV6-2/TRBV6-3
CATSVSRVPTTDTQYF TGTGCCACCAGCGTTTCCAGGGTACCTACCACAGATACGCAGTATTTT TRBJ2-3 - - TRBV15
CASSVAGTARSGNTIYF TGTGCCAGCAGCGTAGCAGGGACAGCCCGTTCTGGAAACACCATATATTTT TRBJ1-3 TRBD1 - TRBV9
CSARPQGSYNEQFF TGCAGTGCTAGACCCCAGGGCTCCTACAATGAGCAGTTCTTC TRBJ2-1 - many TRBV20-1
CASTWRDEQFF TGTGCCAGCACCTGGAGGGATGAGCAGTTCTTC TRBJ2-1 - - TRBV7-9
CASSQDRGIGSPLHF TGCGCCAGCAGCCAAGATAGGGGAATTGGTTCACCCCTCCACTTT TRBJ1-6 - many TRBV4-3
CATSDSGTSIYSYNEQFF TGTGCCACCAGTGATTCTGGGACTAGCATTTACTCCTACAATGAGCAGTTCTTC TRBJ2-1 TRBD2 few TRBV24-1
CATRPPEGQADNEQFF TGTGCCACAAGACCCCCAGAGGGGCAGGCCGACAATGAGCAGTTCTTC TRBJ2-1 - - TRBV24-1
CASSTDRGQPQHF TGTGCCAGCAGCACAGACAGAGGTCAGCCCCAGCATTTT TRBJ1-5 - few TRBV7-8
CASSPRTDRGPLLAKNIQYF TGTGCCAGCTCACCACGAACGGACAGGGGTCCCCTTCTAGCCAAAAACATTCAGTACTTC TRBJ2-4 TRBD1 - TRBV18
CAWSRKQMVYEQYF TGTGCCTGGAGTAGAAAACAGATGGTGTACGAGCAGTACTTC TRBJ2-7 - - TRBV30
CAISDHPQETQYF TGTGCCATCAGTGACCACCCCCAAGAGACCCAGTACTTC TRBJ2-5 - - TRBV10-3
CASSQRGAGANVLTF TGCGCCAGCAGCCAACGAGGGGCAGGGGCCAACGTCCTGACTTTC TRBJ2-6 - - TRBV4-3
CASRRDSLPYEQYF TGTGCCAGCAGACGGGACAGTCTTCCCTACGAGCAGTACTTC TRBJ2-7 TRBD1 few TRBV25-1
CASSAGQVNTGELFF TGTGCCAGCTCAGCGGGACAGGTGAACACCGGGGAGCTGTTTTTT TRBJ2-2 TRBD1 few TRBV18
CASGKGSSVTGELFF TGTGCCAGCGGCAAAGGGTCTAGCGTGACCGGGGAGCTGTTTTTT TRBJ2-2 - few TRBV11-2
CASSLGRGVSYNEQFF TGTGCCAGCAGCTTAGGTCGTGGAGTATCCTACAATGAGCAGTTCTTC TRBJ2-1 - - TRBV11-1
CSARDTRKGTDTQYF TGCAGTGCTAGAGATACTAGAAAAGGAACAGATACGCAGTATTTT TRBJ2-3 - few TRBV20-1
CASSPTGRGQETQYF TGTGCCAGCAGCCCGACAGGGAGAGGCCAAGAGACCCAGTACTTC TRBJ2-5 TRBD1 - TRBV7-9
CSVAGQLNTEAFF TGCAGCGTAGCCGGACAGCTGAACACTGAAGCTTTCTTT TRBJ1-1 - - TRBV29-1
CAISEFTDTQYF TGTGCCATCAGTGAATTCACAGATACGCAGTATTTT TRBJ2-3 - few TRBV10-3
CASSMGPATSAYEQYF TGTGCCAGCAGTATGGGACCCGCGACATCGGCCTACGAGCAGTACTTC TRBJ2-7 - - TRBV28
CASSQGLAGVYQETQYF TGCGCCAGCAGCCAAGGACTAGCGGGAGTGTATCAAGAGACCCAGTACTTC TRBJ2-5 TRBD2 many TRBV5-1
CASLGLARPGELFF TGTGCCAGCTTGGGGCTAGCGCGACCCGGGGAGCTGTTTTTT TRBJ2-2 - few TRBV2
CASSLVVAGAYEQYF TGTGCCAGCAGCTTAGTTGTAGCGGGGGCCTACGAGCAGTACTTC TRBJ2-7 TRBD2 - TRBV7-9
CASSLSPPGVSNEQFF TGTGCCAGCAGCTTATCCCCCCCCGGGGTAAGCAATGAGCAGTTCTTC TRBJ2-1 - few TRBV7-6
CASSYSPGTDQPQHF TGTGCCAGCAGTTACTCGCCAGGGACGGATCAGCCCCAGCATTTT TRBJ1-5 - - TRBV6-2/TRBV6-3
CASSLERFGGRTHNEQFF TGTGCCAGCAGCTTAGAGAGATTCGGCGGGAGGACCCACAATGAGCAGTTCTTC TRBJ2-1 TRBD2 - TRBV7-6
CSARGRDRGNEKLFF TGCAGTGCTAGGGGCCGGGACAGGGGGAATGAAAAACTGTTTTTT TRBJ1-4 TRBD1 few TRBV20-1
CASSQGPARTGNTIYF TGCGCCAGCAGCCAGGGACCCGCCCGCACTGGAAACACCATATATTTT TRBJ1-3 - few TRBV4-3
CASSYLTSGSTDTQYF TGTGCCAGCAGCTACCTGACTAGCGGGAGCACAGATACGCAGTATTTT TRBJ2-3 TRBD2 - TRBV7-9
CASSWDIYEQYF TGTGCCAGCAGCTGGGACATCTACGAGCAGTACTTC TRBJ2-7 - few TRBV7-2
CASSEFAGAQSSYNEQFF TGTGCCAGCAGTGAATTTGCGGGAGCCCAAAGCTCCTACAATGAGCAGTTCTTC TRBJ2-1 TRBD2 - TRBV6-1
CASSLEVLAGNEQFF TGTGCCAGCAGCTTAGAAGTACTAGCCGGGAATGAGCAGTTCTTC TRBJ2-1 - - TRBV7-2
CASSWQSGQGIYEQYF TGCGCCAGCAGCTGGCAATCGGGACAGGGGATCTACGAGCAGTACTTC TRBJ2-7 TRBD1 - TRBV5-1
CSATGGQETQYF TGCAGCGCGACAGGGGGCCAAGAGACCCAGTACTTC TRBJ2-5 TRBD1 few TRBV29-1
CASSPEGRWGLAANEQFF TGTGCCAGCTCACCAGAGGGGAGATGGGGACTAGCGGCAAATGAGCAGTTCTTC TRBJ2-1 TRBD2 few TRBV18
CASSYLQETQYF TGTGCCAGCAGTTATCTCCAAGAGACCCAGTACTTC TRBJ2-5 - - TRBV28
CSARRRVGGNQPQHF TGCAGTGCTAGAAGGAGGGTCGGGGGCAATCAGCCCCAGCATTTT TRBJ1-5 - few TRBV20-1
CASRSRSYNEQFF TGCGCCAGCAGGAGCAGATCCTACAATGAGCAGTTCTTC TRBJ2-1 - - TRBV5-1
CASSAQGPSYNEQFF TGTGCCAGCAGCGCCCAGGGCCCAAGCTACAATGAGCAGTTCTTC TRBJ2-1 - few TRBV6-2/TRBV6-3
CSAPSPSDRSYEQYF TGCAGTGCTCCCAGCCCGAGCGATCGCTCCTACGAGCAGTACTTC TRBJ2-7 - few TRBV20-1
CASSSLTGGNYGYTF TGTGCCAGCAGTTCCCTGACAGGGGGGAACTATGGCTACACCTTC TRBJ1-2 TRBD1 few TRBV12-3/TRBV12-4
CASTNMVDTGELFF TGCGCCAGCACCAATATGGTAGACACCGGGGAGCTGTTTTTT TRBJ2-2 - few TRBV5-1
CAWSGRKLLPEQYF TGTGCCTGGAGTGGACGGAAACTACTACCCGAGCAGTACTTC TRBJ2-7 - - TRBV30